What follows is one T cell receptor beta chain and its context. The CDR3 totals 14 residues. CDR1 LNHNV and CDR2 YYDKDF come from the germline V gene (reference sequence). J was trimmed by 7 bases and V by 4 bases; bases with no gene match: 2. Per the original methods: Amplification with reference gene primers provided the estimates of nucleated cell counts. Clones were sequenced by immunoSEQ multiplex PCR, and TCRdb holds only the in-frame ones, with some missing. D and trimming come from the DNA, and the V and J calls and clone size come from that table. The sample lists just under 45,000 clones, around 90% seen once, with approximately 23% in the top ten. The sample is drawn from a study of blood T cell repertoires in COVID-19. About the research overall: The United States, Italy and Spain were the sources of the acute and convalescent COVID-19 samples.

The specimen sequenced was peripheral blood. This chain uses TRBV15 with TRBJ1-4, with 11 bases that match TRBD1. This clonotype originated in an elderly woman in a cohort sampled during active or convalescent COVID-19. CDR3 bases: TGTGCCACCAGCAAGGACAGGGGGCGTGAAAAACTGTTTTTT. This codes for CATSKDRGREKLFF.